This T cell receptor beta chain was sequenced for a study of OX40 agonist ivuxolimab in advanced cancers. The study's findings and limits: Antigens targeted by the expanded peripheral T cells were not determined.

Sequenced by immunoSEQ multiplex PCR; TCRdb stores in-frame clones only, minus some. The table has roughly 66,000 clones, roughly four fifths seen once. The CDR3 covers 14 residues. Germline values: CDR1 SSHAT, CDR2 FNYEAQ (reference sequence). Between the trimmed V and J ends, which lost 3 bases and 6 bases, there was a span of 15 bases. This clone was seen a single time. Its antigen is not identified. The chain couples TRBV7-7 to TRBJ2-7; D is perhaps TRBD1 or TRBD2 (5 bases each). The starting material was CD4+ or CD8+ T cells sorted from blood, obtained in a trial of the OX40 agonist ivuxolimab. The source of this sequence is an adult with an advanced solid tumor such as melanoma, head and neck, liver or kidney cancer. Here the CDR3 reads CASSFGDGNSEQYF. In DNA form, the CDR3 reads TGTGCCAGCAGCTTTGGGGACGGAAACAGCGAGCAGTACTTC. Full variable domain (missing parts from reference TRBV7-7 and TRBJ2-7): GAGVSQSPRYKVTKRGQDVTLRCDPISSHATLYWYQQALGQGPEFLTYFNYEAQPDKSGLPSDRFSAERPEGSISTLTIQRTEQRDSAMYRCASSFGDGNSEQYFGPGTRLTVT.